This T cell receptor (beta chain) comes out of a study of T cell responses to AZD1222 COVID-19 vaccine. Assay: immunoSEQ multiplex PCR; the TCRdb copy retains only in-frame clones and omits some. The sample lists about 120,000 clones; roughly 85% were seen once. The clonotype comes from an adult in good health. Sequencing was performed on peripheral blood, taken on day 0 of AZD1222 vaccination.

CDR3 region: CASSVGGGRGQETQYF. CDR3 bases: TGTGCCAGCAGCGTAGGCGGGGGGAGGGGGCAAGAGACCCAGTACTTC. The chain uses TRBV9 and TRBJ2-5, with TRBD2 matching 8 bases. The V gene's germline CDR1 is SGDLS and CDR2 YYNGEE. The J segment lost 2 bases and the V segment lost 0 bases, leaving 6 bases of the junction unmatched. The CDR3 sequence is 16 residues long.